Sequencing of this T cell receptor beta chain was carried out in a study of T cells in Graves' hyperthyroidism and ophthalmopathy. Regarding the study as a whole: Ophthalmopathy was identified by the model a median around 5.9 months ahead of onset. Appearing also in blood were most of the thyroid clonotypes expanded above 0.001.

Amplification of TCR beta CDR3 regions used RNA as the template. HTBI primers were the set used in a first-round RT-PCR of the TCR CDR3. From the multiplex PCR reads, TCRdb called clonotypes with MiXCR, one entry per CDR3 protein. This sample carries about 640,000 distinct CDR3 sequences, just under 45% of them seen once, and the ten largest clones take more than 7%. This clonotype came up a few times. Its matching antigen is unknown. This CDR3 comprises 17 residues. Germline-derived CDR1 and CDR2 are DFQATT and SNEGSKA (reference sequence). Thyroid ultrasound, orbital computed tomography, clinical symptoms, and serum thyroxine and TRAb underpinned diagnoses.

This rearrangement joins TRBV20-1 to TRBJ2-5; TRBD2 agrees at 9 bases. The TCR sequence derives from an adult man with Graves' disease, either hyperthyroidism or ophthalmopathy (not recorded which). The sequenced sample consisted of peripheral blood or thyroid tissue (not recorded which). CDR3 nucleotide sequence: TGCGCCGGGCGGGGCGGGGCGGGCCTAGCGGGACAAGAGACCCAGTACTTC. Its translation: CAGRGGAGLAGQETQYF.